This T cell receptor beta chain was sequenced for a study of blood T cells in healthy people across ages. Between the trimmed V and J ends, which lost 1 base and 1 base, there was a span of 17 bases. CDR1 SGHDN and CDR2 FVKESK come from the germline V gene. The CDR3 has 17 amino acids. Using a J-beta primer mix together with a sample-barcoded 5' primer, a second PCR was run for roughly 7 to 12 cycles. Every single cDNA molecule received a tag from a template-switch adaptor with 12 random nucleotides. Via MiXCR, TCRdb re-called the 5' RACE reads, giving one row per CDR3 protein. The table shows 1.5 million to 2 million distinct CDR3 sequences, with roughly 30% occurring only once. Only a few counts were recorded for this clonotype.

This TCR derives from a woman aged 25 to 39 in good health. Sequencing was done on a sample of blood. The chain carries TRBV14 and TRBJ2-7; D is ambiguous. The CDR3 region is CASSQGGPASFSYEQYF. The CDR3 nucleotides read TGTGCCAGCAGCCAAGGGGGTCCTGCTTCGTTTTCCTACGAGCAGTACTTC.